Listed here are 11 T cell receptor beta chains from one sample, sequenced in a study of human T cells and chemical hapten exposure. TCRdb redid the calling of the RACE reads with MiXCR, one entry per CDR3 protein. The sample lists approximately 57,000 distinct CDR3 sequences; about 9.3% were seen once. Time point reported: patch test 1, 2 weeks after DPC sensitization. The sample's treatment: therapeutic diphenylcyclopropenone sensitization with weekly scalp DPC. The starting material was whole blood, obtained in connection with sensitization to the hapten diphenylcyclopropenone (DPC). These receptors originate from a woman between 40 and 50 years old with alopecia areata. Some clones in this sample may be carry-over from other donors' samples.

The sample holds many counts of this clonotype. This chain joins TRBV12-3 or TRBV12-4 and TRBJ2-3, with 9 bases matching TRBD2. Losses at the gene ends were 1 base for V and 2 bases for J; bases not matched to a gene: 4. The length of the CDR3 is 16 residues. The DNA of the CDR3 is TGTGCCAGCAGTTTAGGGCGGGGGGGCAACACAGATACGCAGTATTTT. This codes for CASSLGRGGNTDTQYF.

This clonotype was counted only a few times. The CDR3 DNA follows: TGTGCCAGCAGTCTTCCGGGACGGTACTACAATGAGCAGTTCTTC. This translates into CASSLPGRYYNEQFF. The chain employs TRBV28 and TRBJ2-1; the D call may be TRBD1 or TRBD2 (5 bases each). Germline V gene data show CDR1 as MDHEN and CDR2 as SYDVKM. Trimming took off 5 bases at V and 3 bases at J, with 14 bases between the two ends. The CDR3 runs to 15 residues.

The chain joins TRBV19 to TRBJ1-2; D perhaps matches TRBD1 (6 bases). CDR3 length: 13 residues. The V and J ends lost 1 base and 7 bases respectively, with 10 bases between them. Germline values: CDR1 LNHDA, CDR2 SQIVND (reference sequence). In nucleotides, the CDR3 is TGTGCCAGTAGTATAGGGACAGACCTTGGCTACACCTTC. Its translation: CASSIGTDLGYTF.

This clonotype is deemed medium-sized. This chain connects TRBV9 to TRBJ2-3; the match to TRBD2 covers 8 bases. The length of the CDR3 is 12 residues. The V gene's germline CDR1 is SGDLS and CDR2 YYNGEE. V was pared by 0 bases and J by 15 bases, with 6 bases of the junction left unmatched. The CDR3 sequence is CASSVDSGAPYF. In DNA form, the CDR3 reads TGTGCCAGCAGCGTAGATAGCGGGGCTCCCTATTTT.

This clonotype was counted many times. This chain links TRBV28 with TRBJ2-5; tentatively, D is TRBD1 (5 bases). The CDR3 spans 14 residues. CDR1 and CDR2 from the germline V gene are MDHEN and SYDVKM. Trimming pared 3 bases from V and 5 bases from J, leaving 13 bases between. The CDR3 bases are TGTGCCAGCAGTTTCCGGACCAAGGGGGAGACCCAGTACTTC. Translating gives CASSFRTKGETQYF.

There are a few counts of this clonotype. The chain carries TRBV12-3 or TRBV12-4 and TRBJ2-7, with 8 bases fitting TRBD2. Trimming took 2 bases from V and 9 from J; bases not matched to a gene: 12. The CDR3 length is 15 residues. CDR3 nucleotide sequence: TGTGCCAGCAGTTTAATGGGGACTAGAAGCCGTGTGCAGTACTTC. Protein: CASSLMGTRSRVQYF.

Many counts were recorded for this clonotype. This chain joins TRBV6-6 and TRBJ1-1; D is possibly TRBD1 (6 bases). Germline V lookup: CDR1 MNHNY, CDR2 SVGAGI (reference sequence). This CDR3 is built from 14 residues. The ends were cut back, 5 bases at V and 2 bases at J, with 12 bases in the middle. CDR3 sequence: CASSKTGDNTEAFF. The CDR3 DNA sequence: TGTGCCAGCAGTAAGACAGGTGATAACACTGAAGCTTTCTTT.

In its sample, this clonotype was seen many times. J is TRBJ1-2 and V is TRBV29-1; TRBD1 agrees at 9 bases. With 5 bases clipped from V and 2 bases from J, the junction kept 9 bases outside the gene matches. Germline V gene lookup returns CDR1 SQVTM and CDR2 ANQGSEA. The CDR3 has 15 residues. CDR3 in amino acids: CSVHTRDRANYGYTF. CDR3 bases: TGCAGCGTTCATACCCGGGACAGGGCCAACTATGGCTACACCTTC.

This clonotype was observed a handful of times. The chain links TRBV5-1 to TRBJ1-1; D is ambiguous. The V end lost 0 bases, the J end lost 6 bases, and 12 bases lay between the germline ends. This CDR3 comprises 14 residues. Germline CDR1 SGHRS, CDR2 YFSETQ. The CDR3 here is CASSLGAVVAEAFF. CDR3 coding DNA: TGCGCCAGCAGCTTGGGTGCCGTGGTCGCTGAAGCTTTCTTT.

This clonotype was seen only a few times. The V call is TRBV28, the J call TRBJ1-5, with D tentatively TRBD1 (6 bases). The CDR3 is 14 amino acids. The V gene's germline CDR1 is MDHEN and CDR2 SYDVKM. V was clipped by 3 bases and J by 2 bases, with 8 bases between them. CDR3 DNA: TGTGCCAGCAGTTTGAGACAGGGCAATCAGCCCCAGCATTTT. Amino acids: CASSLRQGNQPQHF.

This clonotype was seen many times. This chain links TRBV4-1 with TRBJ1-2; D might be TRBD1 (6 bases). Trimming removed 4 bases at V and 1 base at J, with 13 bases between. The CDR3 loop spans 15 amino acids. Germline V CDR1 and CDR2: MGHRA, YSYEKL. The CDR3 nucleotides are TGCGCCAGCAGCCCTCTCCCAGGGGTTAACTATGGCTACACCTTC. As protein: CASSPLPGVNYGYTF.